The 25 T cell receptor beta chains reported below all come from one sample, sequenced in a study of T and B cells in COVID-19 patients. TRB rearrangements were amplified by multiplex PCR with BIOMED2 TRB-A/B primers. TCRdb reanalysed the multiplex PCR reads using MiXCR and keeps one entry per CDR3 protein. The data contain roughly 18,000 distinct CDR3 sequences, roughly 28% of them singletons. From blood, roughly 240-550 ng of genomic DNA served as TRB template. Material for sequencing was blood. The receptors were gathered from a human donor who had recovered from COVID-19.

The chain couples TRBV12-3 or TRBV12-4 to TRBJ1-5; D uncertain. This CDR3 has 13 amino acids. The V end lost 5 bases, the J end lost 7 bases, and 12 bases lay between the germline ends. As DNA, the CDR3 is TGTGCCAGCAGTGGGGATAGATGGCAGCCCCAGCATTTT. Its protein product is CASSGDRWQPQHF.

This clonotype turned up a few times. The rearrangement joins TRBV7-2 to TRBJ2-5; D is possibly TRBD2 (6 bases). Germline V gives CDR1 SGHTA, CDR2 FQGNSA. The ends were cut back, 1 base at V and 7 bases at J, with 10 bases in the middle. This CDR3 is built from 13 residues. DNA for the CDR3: TGTGCCAGCAGCTTAGGCACTAGCTGGACCCAGTACTTC. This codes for CASSLGTSWTQYF. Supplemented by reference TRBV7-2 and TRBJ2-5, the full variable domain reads GAGVSQSPSNKVTEKGKDVELRCDPISGHTALYWYRQSLGQGLEFLIYFQGNSAPDKSGLPSDRFSAERTGGSVSTLTIQRTQQEDSAVYLCASSLGTSWTQYFGPGTRLLVL.

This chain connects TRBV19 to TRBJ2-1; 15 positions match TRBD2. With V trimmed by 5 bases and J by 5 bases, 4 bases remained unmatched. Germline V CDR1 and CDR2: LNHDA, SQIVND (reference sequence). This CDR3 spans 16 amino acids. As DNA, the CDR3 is TGTGCCAGTAGTGTAGGACTAGCGGGGGGGAACAATGAGCAGTTCTTC. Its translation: CASSVGLAGGNNEQFF.

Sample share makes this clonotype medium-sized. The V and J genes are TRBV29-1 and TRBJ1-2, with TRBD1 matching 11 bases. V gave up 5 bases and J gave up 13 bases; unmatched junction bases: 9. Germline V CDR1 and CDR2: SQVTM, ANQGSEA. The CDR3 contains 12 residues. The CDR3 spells CSVLGTGGEGTF. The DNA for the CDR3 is TGCAGCGTTCTAGGGACAGGGGGAGAGGGCACCTTC.

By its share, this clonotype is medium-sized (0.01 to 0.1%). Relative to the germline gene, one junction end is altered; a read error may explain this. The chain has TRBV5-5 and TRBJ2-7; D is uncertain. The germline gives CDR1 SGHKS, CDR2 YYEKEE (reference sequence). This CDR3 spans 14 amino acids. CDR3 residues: CASSYHLPSHEQYF. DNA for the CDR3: TGTGCCAGCAGCTACCATCTCCCCTCCCACGAGCAGTACTTC.

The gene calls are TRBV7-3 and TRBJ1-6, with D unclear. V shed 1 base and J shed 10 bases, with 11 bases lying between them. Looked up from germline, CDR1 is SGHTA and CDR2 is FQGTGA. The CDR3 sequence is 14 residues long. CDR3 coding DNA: TGTGCCAGCAGCTTAATTGCGCCTGGATCACCCCTCCACTTT. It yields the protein CASSLIAPGSPLHF.

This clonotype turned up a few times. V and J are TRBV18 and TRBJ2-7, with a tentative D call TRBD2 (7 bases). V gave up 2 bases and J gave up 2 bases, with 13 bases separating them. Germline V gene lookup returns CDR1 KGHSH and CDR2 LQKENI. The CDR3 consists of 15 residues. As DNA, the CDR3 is TGTGCCAGCTCACCAGGCGCGGGGGCCGCCTACGAGCAGTACTTC. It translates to CASSPGAGAAYEQYF. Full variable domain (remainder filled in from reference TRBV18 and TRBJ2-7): NAGVMQNPRHLVRRRGQEARLRCSPMKGHSHVYWYRQLPEEGLKFMVYLQKENIIDESGMPKERFSAEFPKEGPSILRIQQVVRGDSAAYFCASSPGAGAAYEQYFGPGTRLTVT.

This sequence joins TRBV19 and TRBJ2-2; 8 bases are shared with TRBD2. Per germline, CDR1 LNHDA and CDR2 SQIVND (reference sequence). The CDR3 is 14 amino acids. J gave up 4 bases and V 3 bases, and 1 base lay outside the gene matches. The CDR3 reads CASSMAGGTGELFF. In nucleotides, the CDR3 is TGTGCCAGTAGTATGGCGGGGGGCACCGGGGAGCTGTTTTTT. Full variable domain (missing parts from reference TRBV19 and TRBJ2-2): DGGITQSPKYLFRKEGQNVTLSCEQNLNHDAMYWYRQDPGQGLRLIYYSQIVNDFQKGDIAEGYSVSREKKESFPLTVTSAQKNPTAFYLCASSMAGGTGELFFGEGSRLTVL.

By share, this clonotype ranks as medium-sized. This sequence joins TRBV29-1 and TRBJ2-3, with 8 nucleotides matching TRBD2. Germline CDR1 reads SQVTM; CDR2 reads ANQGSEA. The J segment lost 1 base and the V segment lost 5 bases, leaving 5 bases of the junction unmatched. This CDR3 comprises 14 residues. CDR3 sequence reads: CSVRRGVGTDTQYF. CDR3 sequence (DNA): TGCAGCGTTCGGCGGGGGGTGGGCACAGATACGCAGTATTTT.

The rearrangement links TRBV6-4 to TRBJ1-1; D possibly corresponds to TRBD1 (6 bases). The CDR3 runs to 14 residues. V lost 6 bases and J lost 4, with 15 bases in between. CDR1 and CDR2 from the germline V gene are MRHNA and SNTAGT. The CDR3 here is CASREQGLSTEAFF. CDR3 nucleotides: TGTGCCAGCAGAGAACAGGGTTTGAGCACTGAAGCTTTCTTT.

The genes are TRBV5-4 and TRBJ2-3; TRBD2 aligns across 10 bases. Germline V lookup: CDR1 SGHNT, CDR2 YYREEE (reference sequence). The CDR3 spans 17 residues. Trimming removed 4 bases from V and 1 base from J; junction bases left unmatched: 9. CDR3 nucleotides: TGTGCCAGCAGCGAGCCCCGTCTAGCGGGGGGCACAGATACGCAGTATTTT. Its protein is CASSEPRLAGGTDTQYF. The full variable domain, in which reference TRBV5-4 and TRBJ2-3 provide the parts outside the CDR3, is ETGVTQSPTHLIKTRGQQVTLRCSSQSGHNTVSWYQQALGQGPQFIFQYYREEENGRGNFPPRFSGLQFPNYSSELNVNALELDDSALYLCASSEPRLAGGTDTQYFGPGTRLTVL.

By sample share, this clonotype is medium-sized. The chain's CDR3 is CASRVRLAGGGEQFF. In DNA form, the CDR3 reads TGTGCCAGTAGGGTTAGACTAGCGGGGGGGGGTGAGCAGTTCTTC. This chain joins TRBV19 and TRBJ2-1; 14 positions match TRBD2. Trimming cost V 6 bases and J 9 bases; bases outside gene matches: 7. The germline CDR1 and CDR2 sequences are LNHDA and SQIVND (reference sequence). CDR3 length equals 15 residues.

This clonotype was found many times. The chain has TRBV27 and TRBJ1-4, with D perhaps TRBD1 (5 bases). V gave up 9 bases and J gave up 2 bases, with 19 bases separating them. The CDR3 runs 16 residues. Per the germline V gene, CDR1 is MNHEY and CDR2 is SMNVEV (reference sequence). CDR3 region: CARGTIADRTNEKLFF. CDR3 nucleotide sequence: TGTGCCAGAGGGACCATCGCTGATAGGACTAATGAAAAACTGTTTTTT.

CDR3 nucleotide sequence: TGTGCCAGCAGCCCACGGACTAGCGCCACGACCCAGTACTTC. This sequence encodes CASSPRTSATTQYF. The chain uses TRBV9 and TRBJ2-5; 9 nucleotides match TRBD2. The CDR3 contains 14 residues. With 4 bases clipped from V and 7 bases from J, the junction kept 8 bases outside the gene matches. Germline CDR1 SGDLS, CDR2 YYNGEE.

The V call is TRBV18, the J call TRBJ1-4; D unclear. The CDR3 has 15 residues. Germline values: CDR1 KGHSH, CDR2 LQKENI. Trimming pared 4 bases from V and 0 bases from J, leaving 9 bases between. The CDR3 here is CASSLRLATNEKLFF. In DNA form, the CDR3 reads TGTGCCAGCTCACTAAGACTCGCAACTAATGAAAAACTGTTTTTT.

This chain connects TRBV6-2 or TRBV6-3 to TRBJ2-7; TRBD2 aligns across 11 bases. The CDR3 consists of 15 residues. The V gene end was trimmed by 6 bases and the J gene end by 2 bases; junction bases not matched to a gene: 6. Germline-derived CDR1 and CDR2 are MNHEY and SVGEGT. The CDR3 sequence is CASSKLAGGPYEQYF. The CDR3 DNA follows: TGTGCCAGCAGCAAATTAGCGGGGGGGCCCTACGAGCAGTACTTC.

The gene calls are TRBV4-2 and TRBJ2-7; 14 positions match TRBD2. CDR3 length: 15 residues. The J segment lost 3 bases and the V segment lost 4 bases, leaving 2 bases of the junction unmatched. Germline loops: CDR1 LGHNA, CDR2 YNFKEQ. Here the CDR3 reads CASSPGLAGGYEQYF. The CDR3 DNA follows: TGTGCCAGCAGCCCCGGACTAGCGGGGGGCTACGAGCAGTACTTC.

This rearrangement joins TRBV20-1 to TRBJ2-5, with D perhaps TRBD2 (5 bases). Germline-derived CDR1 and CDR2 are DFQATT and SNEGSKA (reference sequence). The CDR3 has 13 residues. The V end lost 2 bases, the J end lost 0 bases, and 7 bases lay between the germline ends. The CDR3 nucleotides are TGCAGTGCTAGACAACTAGACCAAGAGACCCAGTACTTC. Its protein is CSARQLDQETQYF.

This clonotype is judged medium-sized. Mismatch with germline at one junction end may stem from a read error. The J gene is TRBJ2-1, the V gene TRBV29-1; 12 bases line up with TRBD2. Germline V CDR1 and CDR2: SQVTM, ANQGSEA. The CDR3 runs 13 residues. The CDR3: CSVGGTSGPFQLF. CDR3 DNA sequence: TGCAGCGTTGGGGGGACTAGCGGGCCCTTTCAGCTCTTC.

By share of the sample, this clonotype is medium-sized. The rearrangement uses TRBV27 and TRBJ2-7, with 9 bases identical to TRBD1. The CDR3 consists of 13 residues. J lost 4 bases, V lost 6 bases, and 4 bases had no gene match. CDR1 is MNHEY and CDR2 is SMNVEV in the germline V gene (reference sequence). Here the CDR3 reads CASSRDREYEQYF. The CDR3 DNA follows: TGTGCCAGCAGCCGGGACAGGGAATACGAGCAGTACTTC.

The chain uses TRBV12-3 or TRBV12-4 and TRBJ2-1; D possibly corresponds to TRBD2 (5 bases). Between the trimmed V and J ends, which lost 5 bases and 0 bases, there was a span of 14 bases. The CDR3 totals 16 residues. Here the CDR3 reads CASSLLKGSSYNEQFF. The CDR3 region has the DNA TGTGCCAGCAGTCTTCTGAAAGGGAGCTCCTACAATGAGCAGTTCTTC.

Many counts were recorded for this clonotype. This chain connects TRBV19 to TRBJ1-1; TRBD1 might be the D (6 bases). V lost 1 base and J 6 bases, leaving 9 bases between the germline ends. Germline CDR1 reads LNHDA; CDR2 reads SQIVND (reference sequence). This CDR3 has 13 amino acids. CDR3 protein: CASSIGRQAEAFF. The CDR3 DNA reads TGTGCCAGTAGTATAGGGAGACAGGCTGAAGCTTTCTTT.

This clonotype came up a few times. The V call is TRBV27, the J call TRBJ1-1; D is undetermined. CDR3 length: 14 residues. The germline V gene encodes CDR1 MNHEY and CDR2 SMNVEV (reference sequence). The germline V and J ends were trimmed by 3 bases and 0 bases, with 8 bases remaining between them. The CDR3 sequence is CASSFSDMNTEAFF. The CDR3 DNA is TGTGCCAGCAGTTTTAGCGATATGAACACTGAAGCTTTCTTT.

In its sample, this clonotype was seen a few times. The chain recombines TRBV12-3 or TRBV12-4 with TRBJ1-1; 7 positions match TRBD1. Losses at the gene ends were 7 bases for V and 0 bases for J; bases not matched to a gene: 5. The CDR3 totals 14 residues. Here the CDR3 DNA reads TGTGCCAGCACCCGACAGGGCTTGAACACTGAAGCTTTCTTT. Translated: CASTRQGLNTEAFF.

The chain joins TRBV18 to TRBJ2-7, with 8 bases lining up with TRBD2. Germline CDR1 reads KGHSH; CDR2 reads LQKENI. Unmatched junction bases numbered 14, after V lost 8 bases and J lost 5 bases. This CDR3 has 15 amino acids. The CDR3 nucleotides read TGTGCCAGCCAGCGATCCGGCGGGGGGCGAAACGAGCAGTACTTC. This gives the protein CASQRSGGGRNEQYF.